Following are 24 T cell receptor beta chains from one sample sequenced in a study of T cell responses to AZD1222 COVID-19 vaccine listed by TCRdb under 2021. The time point label, as the study defines it: baseline before first vaccination. The sample's treatment or condition label, decoded: meningococcal conjugate vaccine given as trial control. The receptor library was made with the immunoSEQ multiplex PCR assay. TCRdb provides this immuneACCESS table in a form limited to in-frame rearrangements. Some clones are lacking; in checked studies, under half of them reflect an unresolved V gene, and why the rest are absent is not known. This sample is represented by about 85,000 clones; 70% to 90% of them were singletons. The top ten clones comprise over 9% of the sample. Sample: peripheral blood, taken on day 0 of MenACWY control vaccination. These receptors all stem from an adult in good health.

As for this clone: Other DNA sequences of this sample code for an identical CDR3. This sequence joins TRBV7-2 and TRBJ1-3; D gene ambiguous. V lost 1 base and J 0 bases, leaving 7 bases between the germline ends. This CDR3 region has 15 residues. Per the germline V gene, CDR1 is SGHTA and CDR2 is FQGNSA. CDR3 loop: CASSLDTTSGNTIYF. DNA of the CDR3: TGTGCCAGCAGCTTAGACACAACCTCTGGAAACACCATATATTTT.

The rearrangement joins TRBV18 to TRBJ2-1, with a weak D call TRBD2 (6 bases). CDR3 size: 14 residues. Per germline, CDR1 KGHSH and CDR2 LQKENI. V lost 6 bases and J lost 9, with 18 bases in between. The CDR3 sequence: CASSPGGDGAEQFF. CDR3 bases: TGTGCCAGCTCGCCCGGAGGGGATGGGGCTGAGCAGTTCTTC.

The V call is TRBV12-2, the J call TRBJ1-1; the DNA was not used to check the table's D call, TRBD1. TRBV12-2 is assigned pseudogene status. The CDR3 consists of 15 residues. CDR3 protein: CASRLGAGANTEAFF. In DNA form, the CDR3 reads TGTGCAAGTCGCTTAGGAGCAGGTGCGAACACTGAAGCTTTCTTT.

The chain has TRBV6-5 and TRBJ2-5; 12 nucleotides align to TRBD2. In germline, CDR1 is MNHEY, CDR2 SVGAGI. CDR3 length equals 15 residues. V lost 6 bases to trimming and J lost 2 bases; unmatched junction nucleotides: 4. CDR3 sequence reads: CASRPTSGGQETQYF. DNA for the CDR3: TGTGCCAGCAGACCGACTAGCGGGGGACAAGAGACCCAGTACTTC.

CDR3 loop: CASSYGQGPDTQYF. The CDR3 coding sequence is TGTGCCAGCAGTTACGGTCAGGGCCCAGATACGCAGTATTTT. The rearrangement joins TRBV6-2 or TRBV6-3 to TRBJ2-3, with D tentatively TRBD1 (5 bases). V was pared by 2 bases and J by 4 bases, with 10 bases between. The germline V gene encodes CDR1 MNHEY and CDR2 SVGEGT. CDR3 length: 14 residues.

The gene calls are TRBV18 and TRBJ1-3; D is unclear. CDR3 length: 14 residues. Germline V gives CDR1 KGHSH, CDR2 LQKENI. V lost 11 bases and J lost 0, with 14 bases in between. The CDR3 reads CASGSSDSGNTIYF. CDR3 bases: TGTGCCTCAGGCAGTTCAGACTCTGGAAACACCATATATTTT.

The rearrangement uses TRBV6-5 and TRBJ1-5; D gene ambiguous. Germline assignment: CDR1 MNHEY and CDR2 SVGAGI. V lost 8 bases to trimming and J lost 4 bases, with 3 bases between them. This CDR3 region has 10 residues. The CDR3 nucleotides read TGTGCCAGCGATAATCAGCCCCAGCATTTT. Translation gives CASDNQPQHF.

The gene calls are TRBV5-1 and TRBJ2-3; a weak D match, TRBD2 (6 bases). The ends were cut back, 0 bases at V and 0 bases at J, with 11 bases in the middle. CDR3 length: 16 residues. Germline CDR1 SGHRS, CDR2 YFSETQ. The CDR3: CASSLAAGRSTDTQYF. CDR3 nucleotide sequence: TGCGCCAGCAGCTTGGCGGCGGGGAGAAGCACAGATACGCAGTATTTT.

The chain links TRBV5-1 to TRBJ2-7; TRBD2 might be the D (5 bases). V lost 2 bases and J lost 6, with 9 bases in between. Germline CDR1 and CDR2: SGHRS and YFSETQ. This CDR3 contains 12 residues. The DNA for the CDR3 is TGCGCCAGCAGCTTAGGGAGCCGCGAGCAGTACTTC. This sequence encodes CASSLGSREQYF.

The chain links TRBV2 to TRBJ2-7; TRBD2 matches 9 bases. Per germline, CDR1 SNHLY and CDR2 FYNNEI. CDR3 length equals 15 residues. V lost 3 bases and J lost 3; bases outside the gene matches: 6. CDR3 sequence: CASSDPSGGLYEQYF. As DNA, the CDR3 is TGTGCCAGCAGTGACCCCAGCGGGGGGCTCTACGAGCAGTACTTC.

As for this clone: The sample contains more than one DNA sequence encoding this CDR3. The rearrangement links TRBV2 to TRBJ1-2; D possibly corresponds to TRBD1 (5 bases). The germline V and J ends were trimmed by 1 base and 5 bases, with 8 bases remaining between them. The CDR3 has 13 amino acids. Germline assignment: CDR1 SNHLY and CDR2 FYNNEI. The CDR3 DNA is TGTGCCAGCAGTGAAGGGGCAGGGTATGGCTACACCTTC. Its protein is CASSEGAGYGYTF.

This clone appeared once. The sample holds other DNA sequences that translate to the same CDR3. The rearrangement links TRBV9 to TRBJ1-1, with D uncertain. The CDR3 is 13 amino acids. V was cut by 4 bases and J by 4 bases, with 11 bases left in between. CDR1 and CDR2 (germline): SGDLS, YYNGEE. CDR3 bases: TGTGCCAGCAGCCGGGGAGACGGCACTGAAGCTTTCTTT. This codes for CASSRGDGTEAFF.

This sequence joins TRBV4-2 and TRBJ2-7; TRBD2 might be the D (5 bases). Germline assignment: CDR1 LGHNA and CDR2 YNFKEQ. Trimming stripped 0 bases from V and 4 bases from J, with 10 bases between. The CDR3 has 14 residues. The CDR3 region is CASSQDSGFYEQYF. CDR3 coding DNA: TGTGCCAGCAGCCAAGACTCGGGGTTTTACGAGCAGTACTTC.

The chain couples TRBV6-5 to TRBJ1-5, with unresolved D. V lost 6 bases and J lost 3, with 9 bases in between. The CDR3 consists of 13 residues. Per germline, CDR1 MNHEY and CDR2 SVGAGI. The CDR3 reads CASRSGPNQPQHF. Written as DNA, the CDR3 is TGTGCCAGCAGGTCCGGTCCCAATCAGCCCCAGCATTTT.

The chain carries TRBV5-6 and TRBJ1-2; D gene unclear. Germline V CDR1 and CDR2: SGHDT, YYEEEE. Trimming removed 4 bases at V and 5 bases at J, with 18 bases between. The CDR3 spans 15 residues. DNA of the CDR3: TGTGCCAGCAGCACATATACACCGGACTTTTATGGCTACACCTTC. Amino acid sequence: CASSTYTPDFYGYTF.

This chain joins TRBV6-5 and TRBJ2-5, with D tentatively TRBD2 (6 bases). Germline values: CDR1 MNHEY, CDR2 SVGAGI. V shed 6 bases and J shed 7 bases, with 21 bases lying between them. The CDR3 length is 15 residues. CDR3 in amino acids: CASRYGSGGGWTQYF. In nucleotides, the CDR3 is TGTGCCAGCAGATATGGGAGCGGTGGAGGGTGGACCCAGTACTTC.

This rearrangement joins TRBV11-3 to TRBJ1-1; D might be TRBD1 (5 bases). CDR1 is SGHNT, CDR2 YENEEA, per germline. The CDR3 spans 15 residues. Trimming shortened V by 5 bases and J by 4 bases, and 17 bases separated the two germline ends. The CDR3 nucleotides read TGTGCCAGCAGCATGTCCGCGGGGGGATCCACTGAAGCTTTCTTT. Translated, it gives CASSMSAGGSTEAFF.

The chain couples TRBV4-3 to TRBJ1-2, with a weak D call TRBD1 (6 bases). Germline-derived CDR1 and CDR2 are LGHNA and YSLEER. V was clipped by 0 bases and J by 8 bases, with 13 bases between them. This CDR3 is 14 amino acids long. The CDR3 loop reads CASSQDVGRGGYTF. DNA for the CDR3: TGCGCCAGCAGCCAAGATGTGGGTAGGGGGGGCTACACCTTC.

This clone was seen only a few times. The gene calls are TRBV6-1 and TRBJ2-7; D not resolved. This CDR3 is 13 amino acids long. Germline values: CDR1 MNHNS, CDR2 SASEGT. The V gene lost 1 base and the J gene lost 2 bases, with 6 bases spanning the gap. The CDR3 nucleotides are TGTGCCAGCAGTGAAGGGAAGGCCTACGAGCAGTACTTC. Translated: CASSEGKAYEQYF.

This rearrangement joins TRBV18 to TRBJ2-1, with a tentative D call TRBD2 (5 bases). This CDR3 has 16 amino acids. Between the trimmed V and J ends, which lost 2 bases and 6 bases, there was a span of 17 bases. The germline V gene encodes CDR1 KGHSH and CDR2 LQKENI. The CDR3 DNA reads TGTGCCAGCTCACCATCAATCGGAAACCGGGGCAATGAGCAGTTCTTC. This translates into CASSPSIGNRGNEQFF.

The rearrangement joins TRBV12-3 or TRBV12-4 to TRBJ1-2; no clear D gene. Trimming left V 2 bases short and J 5 bases short, with 6 bases between. This CDR3 contains 12 residues. The DNA for the CDR3 is TGTGCCAGCAGTTTACATGGGTATGGCTACACCTTC. This gives the protein CASSLHGYGYTF.

V is TRBV5-6 and J is TRBJ1-2; no clear D gene. The CDR3 loop spans 13 amino acids. V was clipped by 4 bases and J by 5 bases, with 12 bases between them. From germline, CDR1 is SGHDT and CDR2 YYEEEE. The CDR3 DNA is TGTGCCAGCAGCCCCGGTGGCGCTTATGGCTACACCTTC. It encodes CASSPGGAYGYTF.

The rearrangement uses TRBV19 and TRBJ1-2; a possible D gene is TRBD1 (5 bases). The ends were cut back, 7 bases at V and 6 bases at J, with 15 bases in the middle. The CDR3 totals 13 residues. Germline loops: CDR1 LNHDA, CDR2 SQIVND (reference sequence). The CDR3 spells CASNLDLGDGYTF. CDR3 DNA: TGTGCCAGTAATCTGGACCTAGGGGATGGCTACACCTTC.

The genes are TRBV6-5 and TRBJ2-7; D may be TRBD1 (6 bases). With 5 bases removed from V and 2 bases from J, the gap between germline ends came to 16 bases. The CDR3 sequence is 15 residues long. Looked up from germline, CDR1 is MNHEY and CDR2 is SVGAGI. CDR3 bases: TGTGCCAGCAGTCCCGAGGGGGTTTTTGCCTACGAGCAGTACTTC. Its protein product is CASSPEGVFAYEQYF.